The 32 T cell receptor beta chains presented below share a single source sample, sequenced in a study of cytomegalovirus exposure and HLA in healthy donors. In the PCR, 60 Vbeta and 13 Jbeta primers were used. TCRdb keeps only in-frame clones here, not all; method: immunoSEQ multiplex PCR. The sample yields about 190,000 clones, 83% seen once. Sequencing was done on a sample of PBMCs. These receptors all stem from a man aged 50 or older in good health and CMV-seronegative.

This chain connects TRBV14 to TRBJ2-1; D is ambiguous. Trimming cost V 5 bases and J 1 base, with 6 bases left between them. This CDR3 is built from 13 residues. Germline loops: CDR1 SGHDN, CDR2 FVKESK. In nucleotides, the CDR3 is TGTGCCAGCAGCGGGCAGTCCTACAATGAGCAGTTCTTC. This codes for CASSGQSYNEQFF.

This chain links TRBV19 with TRBJ1-4; TRBD1 matches 7 bases. The CDR3 has 14 amino acids. Germline assignment: CDR1 LNHDA and CDR2 SQIVND (reference sequence). Losses at the gene ends were 5 bases for V and 7 bases for J; bases not matched to a gene: 7. This CDR3 is CASSSEGAFEKLFF. CDR3 coding DNA: TGTGCCAGTAGTTCCGAGGGGGCGTTTGAAAAACTGTTTTTT.

V and J are TRBV7-2 and TRBJ2-1; D not resolved. Per germline, CDR1 SGHTA and CDR2 FQGNSA. The V and J ends lost 2 bases and 6 bases respectively, with 17 bases between them. The CDR3 totals 16 residues. The CDR3 DNA follows: TGTGCCAGCAGCTTAATCAGTGGGCTCGCTTCCAATGAGCAGTTCTTC. Protein product: CASSLISGLASNEQFF.

V and J are TRBV19 and TRBJ1-4; 8 bases match TRBD1. Germline assignment: CDR1 LNHDA and CDR2 SQIVND (reference sequence). This CDR3 is 14 amino acids long. V lost 3 bases to trimming and J lost 8 bases; unmatched junction nucleotides: 5. The CDR3 spells CASSMGQVREKLFF. CDR3 bases: TGTGCCAGTAGTATGGGACAGGTTAGGGAAAAACTGTTTTTT.

This chain links TRBV19 with TRBJ2-1, with TRBD2 identical over 10 bases. This CDR3 region has 16 residues. From germline, CDR1 is LNHDA and CDR2 SQIVND (reference sequence). Trimming removed 3 bases from V and 3 bases from J; junction bases left unmatched: 5. The CDR3 region has the DNA TGTGCCAGTAGTATTTCCGGGACTAGCGTCTACAATGAGCAGTTCTTC. Protein: CASSISGTSVYNEQFF.

This clone was counted a single time. This rearrangement joins TRBV28 to TRBJ2-2; 7 positions agree with TRBD2. J was trimmed by 4 bases and V by 3 bases; bases with no gene match: 5. Germline-derived CDR1 and CDR2 are MDHEN and SYDVKM. The CDR3 runs 15 residues. CDR3 DNA sequence: TGTGCCAGCAGTTTCCCCCCTAGCGGCACCGGGGAGCTGTTTTTT. It yields the protein CASSFPPSGTGELFF.

This sequence joins TRBV11-2 and TRBJ1-5; possibly TRBD1 for D (6 bases). The CDR3 contains 15 residues. CDR1 is SGHAT, CDR2 FQNNGV, per germline. The V end lost 8 bases, the J end lost 3 bases, and 17 bases lay between the germline ends. CDR3 nucleotide sequence: TGTGCCAGCCGCGGGGGGGGGCTACACAATCAGCCCCAGCATTTT. It encodes CASRGGGLHNQPQHF.

This clone was counted only a few times. The chain carries TRBV7-6 and TRBJ1-1; 9 bases line up with TRBD1. The germline V gene encodes CDR1 SGHVS and CDR2 FNYEAQ. The CDR3 has 16 amino acids. The ends lost 5 bases at V and 5 bases at J; junction bases unmatched: 12. CDR3 DNA sequence: TGTGCCAGCAGCCAGCAGACCGGGACAGGGAGGACTGAAGCTTTCTTT. As protein: CASSQQTGTGRTEAFF.

Note on this clone: The same CDR3 is also encoded by other DNA sequences in this sample. The J gene is TRBJ2-1, the V gene TRBV7-7; the D gene is possibly TRBD2 (6 bases). Trimming took off 3 bases at V and 6 bases at J, with 9 bases between the two ends. This CDR3 is 13 amino acids long. CDR1 and CDR2 from the germline V gene are SSHAT and FNYEAQ (reference sequence). CDR3 bases: TGTGCCAGCAGCTTCACTAGCTCCAATGAGCAGTTCTTC. This translates into CASSFTSSNEQFF.

The chain uses TRBV28 and TRBJ1-3; D uncertain. The CDR3 contains 15 residues. V lost 5 bases and J 2 bases, leaving 13 bases between the germline ends. In germline, CDR1 is MDHEN, CDR2 SYDVKM. The CDR3 coding sequence is TGTGCCAGCAGTCTTAACCCGGGGACTGGAAACACCATATATTTT. Translating it yields CASSLNPGTGNTIYF.

The chain carries TRBV21-1 and TRBJ1-5; the tabulated D call, TRBD1, remains unverified against the DNA. TRBV21-1 is a pseudogene locus. The CDR3 loop spans 16 amino acids. The CDR3 spells CASSKAQGRQDQPQHF. CDR3 nucleotides: TGTGCCAGCAGCAAAGCTCAGGGGCGGCAGGATCAGCCCCAGCATTTT.

This chain joins TRBV4-1 and TRBJ2-7, with D possibly matching TRBD1 (6 bases). The CDR3 has 15 amino acids. The V gene's germline CDR1 is MGHRA and CDR2 YSYEKL. V was trimmed by 0 bases and J by 7 bases, leaving 16 bases between them. The CDR3 loop is CASSQEGAGGLEQYF. CDR3 nucleotide sequence: TGCGCCAGCAGCCAAGAGGGGGCGGGTGGTCTAGAGCAGTACTTC.

The gene calls are TRBV7-6 and TRBJ2-7, with TRBD2 matching 7 bases. Unmatched junction bases numbered 17, after V lost 5 bases and J lost 4 bases. CDR1 SGHVS and CDR2 FNYEAQ come from the germline V gene. The CDR3 totals 17 residues. The DNA for the CDR3 is TGTGCCAGCAGCCCCTCGCGGTTGGCGGGAGTTCGTTACGAGCAGTACTTC. Amino acid sequence: CASSPSRLAGVRYEQYF.

The genes are TRBV7-8 and TRBJ1-3, with D tentatively TRBD1 (5 bases). This CDR3 has 17 amino acids. Germline lookup yields CDR1 SGHVS and CDR2 FQNEAQ. The germline V and J ends were trimmed by 5 bases and 0 bases, with 17 bases remaining between them. The CDR3 region has the DNA TGTGCCAGCAGCCCCCTGGACACGTGGACCTCTGGAAACACCATATATTTT. The encoded protein is CASSPLDTWTSGNTIYF.

This clone has only one observation. This chain links TRBV6-5 with TRBJ2-7; possible D gene TRBD1, 6 bases. The germline gives CDR1 MNHEY, CDR2 SVGAGI. V gave up 4 bases and J gave up 5 bases, with 15 bases separating them. The CDR3 is 14 residues long. CDR3: CASSSGRKGDEQYF. The CDR3 DNA is TGTGCCAGCAGTTCAGGGCGCAAGGGGGACGAGCAGTACTTC.

Points on this clone: A junction end diverges from the germline sequence, so it may reflect a read error. Other DNA sequences in the same sample also yield this CDR3. This chain uses TRBV6-5 with TRBJ2-2; 9 bases fit TRBD1. Germline assignment: CDR1 MNHEY and CDR2 SVGAGI. The CDR3 covers 15 residues. CDR3 nucleotide sequence: TGTGCCAGCAGTCGGGACAGGGCGAACACTGGGGAGCTGTTTTTT. As protein: CASSRDRANTGELFF.

The DNA for the CDR3 is TGTGCCAGCAGCTTGAGAGTAACAGGGAGACAGCCCCAGCATTTT. Encoded protein: CASSLRVTGRQPQHF. The rearrangement uses TRBV5-6 and TRBJ1-5; D is possibly TRBD1 (6 bases). Trimming shortened V by 1 base and J by 7 bases, and 15 bases separated the two germline ends. Germline V gene sequence: CDR1 SGHDT, CDR2 YYEEEE. This CDR3 has 15 residues.

The V and J genes are TRBV14 and TRBJ2-3; D perhaps matches TRBD2 (6 bases). CDR1 and CDR2 (germline): SGHDN, FVKESK. V was cut by 0 bases and J by 6 bases, with 16 bases left in between. The CDR3 has 16 residues. The CDR3 bases are TGTGCCAGCAGCCAAGAAGCGGGCCCCCGCGGGGATACGCAGTATTTT. Translation: CASSQEAGPRGDTQYF.

This sequence joins TRBV14 and TRBJ1-2, with D unclear. CDR3 length: 15 amino acids. Trimming removed 0 bases from V and 6 bases from J, with 14 bases in between. Germline V gene sequence: CDR1 SGHDN, CDR2 FVKESK. The CDR3 sequence is CASSQERAELNGYTF. In nucleotides, the CDR3 is TGTGCCAGCAGCCAAGAGCGGGCGGAACTAAATGGCTACACCTTC.

This rearrangement joins TRBV6-1 to TRBJ2-3; tentatively, D is TRBD1 (5 bases). Germline V gene lookup returns CDR1 MNHNS and CDR2 SASEGT. The germline V and J ends were trimmed by 2 bases and 3 bases, with 15 bases remaining between them. This CDR3 is 16 amino acids long. The CDR3 region is CASSERQGIFTDTQYF. In DNA form, the CDR3 reads TGTGCCAGCAGTGAAAGGCAGGGTATTTTTACAGATACGCAGTATTTT.

The V and J genes are TRBV30 and TRBJ2-5, with 7 bases identical to TRBD2. The CDR3 consists of 13 residues. The germline V gene has CDR1 GTSNPN and CDR2 SVGIG (reference sequence). J gave up 4 bases and V 2 bases, and 4 bases lay outside the gene matches. CDR3 bases: TGTGCCTGGAGTTCCACGGGGGGAGAGACCCAGTACTTC. Its protein product is CAWSSTGGETQYF.

The V call is TRBV11-2, the J call TRBJ1-1; D is uncertain. The CDR3 runs to 14 residues. V lost 8 bases and J 5 bases, leaving 18 bases between the germline ends. CDR1 SGHAT and CDR2 FQNNGV come from the germline V gene. The CDR3 sequence: CASHTILRGTEAFF. The CDR3, as DNA: TGTGCCAGCCATACTATACTACGTGGGACTGAAGCTTTCTTT.

J is TRBJ1-5 and V is TRBV28; a possible D gene is TRBD1 (5 bases). V dropped 3 bases and J dropped 7 bases, with 10 bases sitting between them. The CDR3 is made up of 13 amino acids. From germline, CDR1 is MDHEN and CDR2 SYDVKM. This CDR3 reads CASSLAGYQPQHF. The CDR3 DNA reads TGTGCCAGCAGTTTGGCAGGGTACCAGCCCCAGCATTTT.

For the CDR3, the DNA is TGTGCCAGCAGGCCAGGCTACACAGATACGCAGTATTTT. Residues: CASRPGYTDTQYF. The V call is TRBV9, the J call TRBJ2-3; D uncertain. Germline V CDR1 and CDR2: SGDLS, YYNGEE. The CDR3 sequence is 13 residues long. Trimming removed 5 bases at V and 2 bases at J, with 9 bases between.

The V and J genes are TRBV10-3 and TRBJ2-7; 9 bases agree with TRBD1. With 9 bases clipped from V and 2 bases from J, the junction kept 5 bases outside the gene matches. The CDR3 covers 13 residues. CDR1 ENHRY and CDR2 SYGVKD come from the germline V gene. In nucleotides, the CDR3 is TGTGCCATAGCGGGACAGGGTGCCTACGAGCAGTACTTC. Residues: CAIAGQGAYEQYF.

The chain uses TRBV19 and TRBJ1-5; no clear D. V was shortened by 3 bases and J by 7 bases, with 7 bases between the two germline ends. Germline V gene data show CDR1 as LNHDA and CDR2 as SQIVND (reference sequence). The CDR3 totals 12 residues. CDR3: CASSMGWQPQHF. In nucleotides, the CDR3 is TGTGCCAGTAGTATGGGCTGGCAGCCCCAGCATTTT. The full variable domain, its missing parts supplied by reference TRBV19 and TRBJ1-5, is DGGITQSPKYLFRKEGQNVTLSCEQNLNHDAMYWYRQDPGQGLRLIYYSQIVNDFQKGDIAEGYSVSREKKESFPLTVTSAQKNPTAFYLCASSMGWQPQHFGDGTRLSIL.

The rearrangement links TRBV5-1 to TRBJ2-7, with no clear D. V was clipped by 0 bases and J by 0 bases, with 10 bases between them. CDR1 SGHRS and CDR2 YFSETQ come from the germline V gene. This CDR3 has 15 amino acids. CDR3 sequence reads: CASSLGQVYSYEQYF. DNA of the CDR3: TGCGCCAGCAGCTTGGGGCAGGTGTACTCCTACGAGCAGTACTTC.

The chain uses TRBV2 and TRBJ1-6; 7 bases align to TRBD1. Germline V gene sequence: CDR1 SNHLY, CDR2 FYNNEI. This CDR3 has 14 residues. V shed 4 bases and J 6 bases; nucleotides not matched to a gene: 3. In DNA form, the CDR3 reads TGTGCCAGCAGTGGGCAGGGGGTTAATTCACCCCTCCACTTT. It yields the protein CASSGQGVNSPLHF.

This chain links TRBV20-1 with TRBJ2-5, with D perhaps TRBD2 (5 bases). Germline V gives CDR1 DFQATT, CDR2 SNEGSKA (reference sequence). This CDR3 contains 11 residues. V lost 6 bases and J 5 bases, leaving 10 bases between the germline ends. CDR3 coding DNA: TGCAGTGCGAGGGAAACGGAGACCCAGTACTTC. Translated, it gives CSARETETQYF.

This clone occurred a few times. This chain links TRBV6-6 with TRBJ2-1; TRBD2 matches 7 bases. The germline CDR1 and CDR2 sequences are MNHNY and SVGAGI (reference sequence). CDR3 length: 15 residues. The trim removed 6 bases at V and 10 bases at J, leaving 15 bases unmatched. DNA of the CDR3: TGTGCCAGCAGACGAACTAGCGACCGAGCGGGAGAGCAGTTCTTC. This gives the protein CASRRTSDRAGEQFF.

CDR3 nucleotide sequence: TGTGCCACCAGCAGAGATCCCGGGGGGGCCGATGAGCAGTTCTTC. As protein: CATSRDPGGADEQFF. The chain is built from TRBV15 and TRBJ2-1; 8 bases fit TRBD2. Germline V gives CDR1 LNHNV, CDR2 YYDKDF (reference sequence). The CDR3 has 15 residues. The V segment lost 0 bases and the J segment 8 bases; nucleotides outside the gene matches: 6.

V usage is TRBV9 and J usage is TRBJ2-3, with D perhaps matching TRBD2 (5 bases). CDR3 length equals 14 residues. The germline V gene has CDR1 SGDLS and CDR2 YYNGEE. The V gene lost 4 bases and the J gene lost 0 bases, with 9 bases spanning the gap. The CDR3 DNA reads as TGTGCCAGCAGCCCCCGGACTAGCACAGATACGCAGTATTTT. This encodes CASSPRTSTDTQYF.